The 26 T cell receptor beta chains below come from one sample, sequenced in a study of T cells in women clearing cervical HPV infection (dated by TCRdb to 2016 to 2018). Library method: the immunoSEQ multiplex PCR assay. Here the immuneACCESS table is served through TCRdb, limited to in-frame sequences with V and J called. Missing clones are a known gap in these copies; in checked studies unresolved V genes cover under half, and the rest lacks a known reason. The sample's own table lists around 31,000 clones. Around 3% of the sample comes from the top ten. Sequences were obtained from blood buffy coat. These receptor sequences come from a woman between 18 and 75 years old with a cervical HPV16 infection that either progressed to CIN3+ or cleared (not recorded which).

A remark on this clone: Sequencing ends 3 residues short of the CDR3 end; the germline J gene provides the rest. The rearrangement links TRBV18 to TRBJ1-4; D remains ambiguous. From germline, CDR1 is KGHSH and CDR2 LQKENI. The CDR3 loop spans 15 amino acids. This CDR3 reads CASSRAGSYNSPLFF. The part of the CDR3 DNA that was read is TGTGCCAGCTCGCGGGCCGGATCCTATAATTCACCA.

A remark on this clone: Read sequence stops 3 residues before the CDR3 end, and the germline J gene provides the missing end. The chain uses TRBV6-2 or TRBV6-3 and TRBJ1-1; TRBD1 might be the D (6 bases). The germline gives CDR1 MNHEY, CDR2 SVGEGT. V lost 7 bases, J lost 4 bases, and 16 bases lay in between. This CDR3 region has 14 residues. This CDR3 is CASNPQGRGTEAFF. The sequenced part of the CDR3 DNA is TGTGCCAGCAACCCACAGGGACGAGGCACTGAA.

As for this clone: Sequencing ends 3 residues short of the CDR3 end; the germline J gene provides the rest. This chain links TRBV20-1 with TRBJ2-5; possible D gene TRBD2, 6 bases. Germline-derived CDR1 and CDR2 are DFQATT and SNEGSKA (reference sequence). CDR3 length: 12 amino acids. Trimming removed 5 bases at V and 4 bases at J, with 11 bases between. The covered CDR3 bases are TGCAGTGCTCCCACTAGCCCAGAGACC. This codes for CSAPTSPET. The full CDR3 protein is CSAPTSPETQYF.

Regarding this clone: Read coverage stops 3 residues before the CDR3 terminus; the germline J gene supplies the remainder. The chain couples TRBV5-6 to TRBJ2-7; D unresolved. The CDR3 is made up of 14 amino acids. The germline V gene encodes CDR1 SGHDT and CDR2 YYEEEE. V lost 0 bases and J lost 0, with 7 bases in between. CDR3 sequence reads: CASSLARSSYEQYF. The covered CDR3 bases are TGTGCCAGCAGCTTGGCCAGGAGCTCCTACGAG.

For this clone: The sequenced fragment ends 3 residues before the CDR3 boundary, so the rest is inferred from the germline J gene. The rearrangement uses TRBV13 and TRBJ2-1, with TRBD2 matching over 7 bases. Germline-derived CDR1 and CDR2 are PRHDT and FYEKMQ (reference sequence). The CDR3 contains 15 residues. The V segment lost 0 bases and the J segment 9 bases; nucleotides outside the gene matches: 8. CDR3 DNA (partial): TGTGCCAGCAGCTTAGGTAGGCGGGGGAGAGGTGAG. It encodes CASSLGRRGRGE. In full, the CDR3 reads CASSLGRRGRGEQFF.

This clone is deemed medium-sized by its frequency. From the germline J gene comes the end of the CDR3, since the read stops 3 residues before it. The rearrangement links TRBV18 to TRBJ1-2; 7 bases map to TRBD1. CDR1 is KGHSH, CDR2 LQKENI, per germline. The CDR3 runs to 15 residues. Trimming removed 3 bases from V and 5 bases from J; junction bases left unmatched: 9. CDR3 sequence reads: CASSPAGTEFYGYTF. Partial CDR3 DNA: TGTGCCAGCTCACCCGCCGGGACAGAATTTTATGGC.

Regarding this clone: The CDR3 end is not reached by the read, which stops 3 residues before it; the germline J gene fills it in. This sequence joins TRBV5-1 and TRBJ2-4; TRBD1 is a possible D gene (8 bases). The CDR3 covers 16 residues. In germline, CDR1 is SGHRS, CDR2 YFSETQ. Trimming stripped 4 bases from V and 7 bases from J, with 21 bases between. The CDR3 DNA, read in part, is TGCGCCAGCAGCCCTTCCGGGACACAGGGGGGGAACATT. Its translation: CASSPSGTQGGNI. The CDR3 reads in full as CASSPSGTQGGNIQYF.

Turning to this clone: The missing CDR3 end, 3 residues past where the read stops, is filled in from the germline J gene. The chain links TRBV20-1 to TRBJ2-3; a possible D gene is TRBD2 (5 bases). CDR3 length: 14 amino acids. The V end lost 3 bases, the J end lost 3 bases, and 13 bases lay between the germline ends. CDR1 DFQATT and CDR2 SNEGSKA come from the germline V gene (reference sequence). Incomplete CDR3 DNA: TGCAGTGCTAGGTCCCCCCGGGGTACAGATACG. Translated: CSARSPRGTDT. The CDR3, in full, reads CSARSPRGTDTQYF.

About this clone itself: The read ends 3 residues shy of where the CDR3 ends; the end is completed using the germline J gene. The chain has TRBV20-1 and TRBJ1-2; 8 positions agree with TRBD1. The CDR3 is made up of 14 amino acids. The junction had 2 bases not matched to a gene; V was cut back by 1 base and J by 1 base. Germline CDR1 reads DFQATT; CDR2 reads SNEGSKA (reference sequence). This CDR3 is CSARGDRINYGYTF. The sequenced CDR3 bases are TGCAGTGCTAGAGGGGACAGGATTAACTATGGC.

Points on this clone: The read stops 3 residues short of the end of the CDR3; the missing end is completed from the germline J gene. The gene calls are TRBV7-9 and TRBJ2-4; D may be TRBD1 (5 bases). CDR1 and CDR2 from the germline V gene are SEHNR and FQNEAQ (reference sequence). The CDR3 covers 13 residues. This CDR3 reads CASSLEGLFGQYF. CDR3 bases read: TGTGCCAGCAGCTTAGAGGGGTTGTTTGGT.

With respect to this clone: The read finishes 3 residues shy of the CDR3 end, and the germline J gene is used to complete it. The chain employs TRBV27 and TRBJ2-7; 9 bases agree with TRBD1. V lost 8 bases, J lost 1 base, and 6 bases stayed unmatched. The CDR3 consists of 14 residues. Germline lookup yields CDR1 MNHEY and CDR2 SMNVEV (reference sequence). CDR3 in amino acids: CASREQGASYEQYF. The DNA read from the CDR3 is TGTGCCAGCCGAGAACAGGGGGCATCCTACGAG.

A remark on this clone: The read comes to an end 3 residues before the CDR3 does, leaving the germline J gene to fill in the end. V and J are TRBV19 and TRBJ2-3; 11 bases are shared with TRBD1. J lost 6 bases, V lost 6 bases, and 8 bases had no gene match. This CDR3 is 15 amino acids long. CDR1 is LNHDA, CDR2 SQIVND, per germline (reference sequence). The CDR3 region is CASSPGQGAWDTQYF. The CDR3 bases that were read are TGTGCCAGTAGCCCCGGACAGGGGGCATGGGATACG.

To note about this clone: The CDR3 end is not reached by the read, which stops 3 residues before it; the germline J gene fills it in. V usage is TRBV7-2 and J usage is TRBJ2-6; D is possibly TRBD1 (6 bases). Germline V gives CDR1 SGHTA, CDR2 FQGNSA. V was clipped by 6 bases and J by 2 bases, with 11 bases between them. This CDR3 region has 15 residues. The sequenced CDR3 bases are TGTGCCAGCAGGTCGCAGGGGACTGGGGCCAACGTC. It codes for CASRSQGTGANV. The whole CDR3 reads CASRSQGTGANVLTF.

For this clone: Coverage ceases 3 residues before the CDR3 finishes, and the germline J gene fills in the end. The V and J genes are TRBV20-1 and TRBJ2-2, with TRBD2 matching 9 bases. The CDR3 extends over 21 amino acids. The junction had 28 bases not matched to a gene; V was cut back by 4 bases and J by 7 bases. The germline V gene encodes CDR1 DFQATT and CDR2 SNEGSKA (reference sequence). The CDR3 reads CSAKNPGAGGRRSTSDGELFF. Partial CDR3 DNA: TGCAGTGCTAAAAACCCGGGGGCGGGGGGGCGACGAAGCACCTCAGACGGGGAG.

As for this clone: The missing CDR3 end, 3 residues past where the read stops, is filled in from the germline J gene. This chain links TRBV4-2 with TRBJ2-2, with TRBD1 matching 11 bases. CDR3 length: 16 residues. V dropped 3 bases and J dropped 9; count of bases not matched to a gene: 9. Germline assignment: CDR1 LGHNA and CDR2 YNFKEQ. CDR3 in amino acids: CASSHPMGTGGRELFF. CDR3 bases read: TGTGCCAGCAGCCACCCCATGGGGACAGGGGGAAGGGAG.

Remarks on this clone: The read terminates 3 residues ahead of where the CDR3 ends, so the germline J gene completes it. J is TRBJ2-4 and V is TRBV5-1, with TRBD1 identical over 9 bases. From germline, CDR1 is SGHRS and CDR2 YFSETQ. The CDR3 loop spans 15 amino acids. The covered CDR3 bases are TGCGCCAGCAGCCGGACAGGGGCACCCCAAGAGACT. It is translated as CASSRTGAPQET. The whole CDR3 is CASSRTGAPQETQYF.

For this clone: Read coverage stops 3 residues before the CDR3 terminus; the germline J gene supplies the remainder. The chain uses TRBV7-8 and TRBJ2-2; 7 nucleotides match TRBD1. CDR1 and CDR2 (germline): SGHVS, FQNEAQ. The CDR3 is 16 amino acids. V lost 1 base to trimming and J lost 5 bases; unmatched junction nucleotides: 7. CDR3 DNA, as far as it was read: TGTGCCAGCAGCTTAGGGTACAGGGGAAAGACCGGGGAG. It encodes CASSLGYRGKTGE. The entire CDR3 is CASSLGYRGKTGELFF. Supplemented by reference TRBV7-8 and TRBJ2-2, the full variable domain reads GAGVSQSPRYKVAKRGQDVALRCDPISGHVSLFWYQQALGQGPEFLTYFQNEAQLDKSGLPSDRFFAERPEGSVSTLKIQRTQQEDSAVYLCASSLGYRGKTGELFFGEGSRLTVL.

Remarks on this clone: The read comes to an end 3 residues before the CDR3 does, leaving the germline J gene to fill in the end. The V and J genes are TRBV7-8 and TRBJ2-7; 7 bases are a match to TRBD1. CDR1 and CDR2 from the germline V gene are SGHVS and FQNEAQ. V shed 0 bases, J shed 0 bases, and the junction held 11 bases outside the gene matches. This CDR3 is built from 18 residues. This chain's CDR3 is CASSLADRVRLNSYEQYF. The sequenced CDR3 bases are TGTGCCAGCAGCTTAGCTGACAGGGTCAGACTAAACTCCTACGAG.

To note about this clone: With the read ending 3 residues before the CDR3 end, the germline J gene is used to fill in that end. The chain joins TRBV9 to TRBJ2-1; 12 positions match TRBD2. The V gene end was trimmed by 2 bases and the J gene end by 8 bases; junction bases not matched to a gene: 5. CDR3 size: 15 residues. The germline gives CDR1 SGDLS, CDR2 YYNGEE. The covered CDR3 bases are TGTGCCAGCAGCGTTTCTAGCGGGGGGGCCTATGAG. Protein sequence: CASSVSSGGAYE. The full-length CDR3 reads as CASSVSSGGAYEQFF.

As concerns this clone: Germline and junction disagree at one end, which may indicate a read error. CDR3: CVSSPPGLADEQFF. The DNA read from the CDR3 is TGTGTCAGCAGCCCACCCGGACTAGCCGATGAG. The gene calls are TRBV11-2 and TRBJ2-1; 8 positions agree with TRBD2. The read terminates 3 residues ahead of where the CDR3 ends, so the germline J gene completes it. CDR3 size: 14 residues. The germline V gene has CDR1 SGHAT and CDR2 FQNNGV.

For this clone: From the germline J gene comes the end of the CDR3, since the read stops 3 residues before it. V and J are TRBV19 and TRBJ1-1, with D possibly being TRBD1 (5 bases). Germline V gene data show CDR1 as LNHDA and CDR2 as SQIVND (reference sequence). Trimming took off 6 bases at V and 5 bases at J, with 16 bases between the two ends. This CDR3 region has 14 residues. The CDR3 bases that were read are TGTGCCAGTAGCACGACAGCCTGGGATACTGAA. Its protein is CASSTTAWDTE. Given in full, the CDR3 is CASSTTAWDTEAFF.

Of note for this clone: From the germline J gene comes the end of the CDR3, since the read stops 3 residues before it. V is TRBV6-4 and J is TRBJ2-2; no definite D call. The CDR3 contains 14 residues. With 3 bases removed from V and 0 bases from J, the gap between germline ends came to 5 bases. Germline assignment: CDR1 MRHNA and CDR2 SNTAGT. The CDR3 is CASSEAPNTGELFF. Partial CDR3 DNA: TGTGCCAGCAGTGAAGCTCCGAACACCGGGGAG.

A note on this clone: The read halts 3 residues ahead of the CDR3 end, with the missing end drawn from the germline J gene. The gene calls are TRBV7-2 and TRBJ2-3, with D perhaps TRBD2 (5 bases). CDR3 length: 14 amino acids. In germline, CDR1 is SGHTA, CDR2 FQGNSA. The covered CDR3 bases are TGTGCCAGCAGCTTACTGACTCGGGGAATGACG. Its translation: CASSLLTRGMT. The entire CDR3 sequence reads CASSLLTRGMTQYF.

This clone is medium-sized (0.01 to 0.1%) by frequency. The CDR3 end lies 3 residues beyond the end of the read and is filled in from the germline J gene. This chain uses TRBV18 with TRBJ2-5; D unclear. Germline V gene sequence: CDR1 KGHSH, CDR2 LQKENI. V was pared by 3 bases and J by 5 bases, with 7 bases between. The CDR3 covers 12 residues. The CDR3 is CASSPRWETQYF. Incomplete CDR3 DNA: TGTGCCAGCTCACCCCGGTGGGAGACC.

As to this clone: The read ends 3 residues early relative to the CDR3; the germline J gene fills the gap. The chain is built from TRBV20-1 and TRBJ2-7; the D is unclear. Trimming stripped 3 bases from V and 3 bases from J, with 9 bases between. This CDR3 is 12 amino acids long. Germline values: CDR1 DFQATT, CDR2 SNEGSKA (reference sequence). The CDR3 DNA, read in part, is TGCAGTGCTAGTCAGGCGAACTACGAG. It yields the protein CSASQANYE. The CDR3 as a whole reads CSASQANYEQYF.

Concerning this clone itself: The read falls 3 residues short of the CDR3 end, and the missing part is taken from the germline J gene. V gene TRBV20-1 combines with J gene TRBJ2-1, with D possibly matching TRBD2 (5 bases). V shed 1 base and J shed 0 bases, with 16 bases lying between them. Germline CDR1 and CDR2: DFQATT and SNEGSKA (reference sequence). The CDR3 sequence is 17 residues long. Partial CDR3 DNA: TGCAGTGCTAGAGGGAGTAGCGCGCTTAACTCCTACAATGAG. Protein product: CSARGSSALNSYNE. The full-length CDR3 reads as CSARGSSALNSYNEQFF.